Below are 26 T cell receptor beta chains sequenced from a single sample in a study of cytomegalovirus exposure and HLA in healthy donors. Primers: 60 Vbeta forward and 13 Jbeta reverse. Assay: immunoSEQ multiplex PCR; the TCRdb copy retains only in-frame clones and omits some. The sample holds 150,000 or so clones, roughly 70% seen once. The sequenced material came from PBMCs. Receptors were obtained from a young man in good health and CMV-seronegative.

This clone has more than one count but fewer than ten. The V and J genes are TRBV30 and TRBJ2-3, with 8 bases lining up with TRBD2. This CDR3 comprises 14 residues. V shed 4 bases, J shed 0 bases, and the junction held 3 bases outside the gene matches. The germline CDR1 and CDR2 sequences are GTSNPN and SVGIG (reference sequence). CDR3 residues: CAWNIAGSTDTQYF. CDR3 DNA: TGTGCCTGGAACATAGCGGGGAGCACAGATACGCAGTATTTT.

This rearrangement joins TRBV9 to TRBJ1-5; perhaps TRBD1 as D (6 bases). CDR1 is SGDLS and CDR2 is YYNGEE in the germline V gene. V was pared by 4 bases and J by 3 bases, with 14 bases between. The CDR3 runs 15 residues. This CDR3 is CASSFTGQNNQPQHF. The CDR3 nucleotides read TGTGCCAGCAGCTTTACCGGACAGAACAATCAGCCCCAGCATTTT.

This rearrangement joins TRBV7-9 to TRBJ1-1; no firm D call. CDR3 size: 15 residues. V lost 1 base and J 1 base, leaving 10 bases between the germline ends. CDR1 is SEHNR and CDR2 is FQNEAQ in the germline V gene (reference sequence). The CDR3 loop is CASSLVGRGNTEAFF. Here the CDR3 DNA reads TGTGCCAGCAGCTTAGTGGGTAGAGGGAACACTGAAGCTTTCTTT. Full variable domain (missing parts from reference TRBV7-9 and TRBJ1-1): DTGVSQNPRHKITKRGQNVTFRCDPISEHNRLYWYRQTLGQGPEFLTYFQNEAQLEKSRLLSDRFSAERPKGSFSTLEIQRTEQGDSAMYLCASSLVGRGNTEAFFGQGTRLTVV.

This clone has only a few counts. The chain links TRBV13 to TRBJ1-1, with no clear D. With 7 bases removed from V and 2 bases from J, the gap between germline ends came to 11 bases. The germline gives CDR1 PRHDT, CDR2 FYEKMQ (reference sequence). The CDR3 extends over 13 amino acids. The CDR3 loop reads CASITRGNTEAFF. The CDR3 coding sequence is TGTGCCAGCATTACCCGAGGTAACACTGAAGCTTTCTTT.

The chain's CDR3 is CASRAGLDYEQYF. For the CDR3, the DNA is TGTGCCAGCAGGGCAGGTTTAGACTACGAGCAGTACTTC. This sequence joins TRBV6-1 and TRBJ2-7; D unclear. The CDR3 totals 13 residues. V was clipped by 6 bases and J by 3 bases, with 12 bases between them. Germline V CDR1 and CDR2: MNHNS, SASEGT.

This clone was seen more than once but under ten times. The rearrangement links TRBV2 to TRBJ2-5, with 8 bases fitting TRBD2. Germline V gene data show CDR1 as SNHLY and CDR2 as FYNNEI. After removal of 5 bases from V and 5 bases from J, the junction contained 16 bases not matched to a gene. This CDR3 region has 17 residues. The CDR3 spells CASSFALGSGVGETQYF. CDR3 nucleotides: TGTGCCAGCAGTTTCGCTTTGGGTAGCGGGGTAGGCGAGACCCAGTACTTC. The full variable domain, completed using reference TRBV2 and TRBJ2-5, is EPEVTQTPSHQVTQMGQEVILRCVPISNHLYFYWYRQILGQKVEFLVSFYNNEISEKSEIFDDQFSVERPDGSNFTLKIRSTKLEDSAMYFCASSFALGSGVGETQYFGPGTRLLVL.

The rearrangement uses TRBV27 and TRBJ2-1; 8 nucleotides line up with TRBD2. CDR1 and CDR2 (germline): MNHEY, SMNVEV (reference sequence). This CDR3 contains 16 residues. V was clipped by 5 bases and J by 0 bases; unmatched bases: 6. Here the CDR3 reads CASSTSGTSSYNEQFF. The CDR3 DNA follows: TGTGCCAGCAGTACGTCCGGGACTAGCTCCTACAATGAGCAGTTCTTC.

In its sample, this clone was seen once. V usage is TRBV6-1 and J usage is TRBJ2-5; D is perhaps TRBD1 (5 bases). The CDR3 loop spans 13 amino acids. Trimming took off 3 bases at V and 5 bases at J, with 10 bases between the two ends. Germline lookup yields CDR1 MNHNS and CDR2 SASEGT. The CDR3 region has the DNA TGTGCCAGCAGTGACAGGGTGGACGAGACCCAGTACTTC. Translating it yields CASSDRVDETQYF.

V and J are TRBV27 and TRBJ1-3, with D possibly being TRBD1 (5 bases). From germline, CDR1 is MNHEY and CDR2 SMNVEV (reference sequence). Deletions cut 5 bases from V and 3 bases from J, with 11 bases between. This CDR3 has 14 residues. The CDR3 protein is CASSPSGVGNTIYF. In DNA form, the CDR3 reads TGTGCCAGCAGTCCTTCGGGGGTTGGAAACACCATATATTTT.

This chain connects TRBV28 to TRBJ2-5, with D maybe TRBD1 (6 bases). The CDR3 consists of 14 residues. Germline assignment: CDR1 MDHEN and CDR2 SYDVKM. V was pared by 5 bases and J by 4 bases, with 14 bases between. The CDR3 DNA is TGTGCCAGCAGTCCCCTTCGAGGGGGAGAGACCCAGTACTTC. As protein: CASSPLRGGETQYF.

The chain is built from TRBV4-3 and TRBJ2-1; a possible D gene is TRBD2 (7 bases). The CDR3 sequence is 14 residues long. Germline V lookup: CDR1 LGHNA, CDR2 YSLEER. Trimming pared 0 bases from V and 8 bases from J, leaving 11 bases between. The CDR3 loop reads CASSQDRGADEQFF. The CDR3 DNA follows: TGCGCCAGCAGCCAAGATCGGGGGGCCGATGAGCAGTTCTTC.

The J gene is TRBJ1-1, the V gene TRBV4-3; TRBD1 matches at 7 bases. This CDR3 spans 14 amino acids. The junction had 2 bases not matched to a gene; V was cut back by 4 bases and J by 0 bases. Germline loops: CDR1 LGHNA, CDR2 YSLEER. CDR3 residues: CASSPGTVNTEAFF. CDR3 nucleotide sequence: TGCGCCAGCAGCCCTGGGACAGTGAACACTGAAGCTTTCTTT.

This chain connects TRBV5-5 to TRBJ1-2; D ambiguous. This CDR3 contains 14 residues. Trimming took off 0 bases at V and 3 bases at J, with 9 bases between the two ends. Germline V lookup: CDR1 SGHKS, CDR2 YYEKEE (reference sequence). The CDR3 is CASSLGREDYGYTF. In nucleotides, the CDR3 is TGTGCCAGCAGCTTGGGAAGAGAAGACTATGGCTACACCTTC.

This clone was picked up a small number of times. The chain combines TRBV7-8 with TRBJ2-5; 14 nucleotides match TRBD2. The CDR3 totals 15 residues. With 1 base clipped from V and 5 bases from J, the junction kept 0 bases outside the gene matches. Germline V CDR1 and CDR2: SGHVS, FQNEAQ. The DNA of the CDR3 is TGTGCCAGCAGCTTAGGGACTAGCGGGGGGGAGACCCAGTACTTC. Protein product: CASSLGTSGGETQYF.

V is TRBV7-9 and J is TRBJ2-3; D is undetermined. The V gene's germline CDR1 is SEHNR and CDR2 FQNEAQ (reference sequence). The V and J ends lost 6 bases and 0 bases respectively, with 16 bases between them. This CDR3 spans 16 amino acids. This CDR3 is CASSPRRIPSTDTQYF. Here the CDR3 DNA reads TGTGCCAGCAGTCCACGGCGGATACCTAGCACAGATACGCAGTATTTT.

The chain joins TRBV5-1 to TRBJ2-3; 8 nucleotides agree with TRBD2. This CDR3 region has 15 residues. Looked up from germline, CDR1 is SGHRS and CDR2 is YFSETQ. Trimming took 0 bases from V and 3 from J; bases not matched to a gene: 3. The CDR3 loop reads CASSLGGLATDTQYF. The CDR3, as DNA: TGCGCCAGCAGCTTGGGTGGACTAGCAACAGATACGCAGTATTTT.

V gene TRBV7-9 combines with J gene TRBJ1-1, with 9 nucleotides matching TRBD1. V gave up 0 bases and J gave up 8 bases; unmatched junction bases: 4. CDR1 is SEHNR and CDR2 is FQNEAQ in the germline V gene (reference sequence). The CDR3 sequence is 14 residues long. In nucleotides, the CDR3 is TGTGCCAGCAGCTTAGCACGACAGGGGGGGGAAGCTTTCTTT. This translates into CASSLARQGGEAFF.

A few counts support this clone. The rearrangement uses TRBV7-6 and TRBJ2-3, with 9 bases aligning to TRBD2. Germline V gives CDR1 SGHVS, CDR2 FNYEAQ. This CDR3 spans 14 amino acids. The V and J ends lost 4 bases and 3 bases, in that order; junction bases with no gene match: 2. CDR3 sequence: CASSSAGGTDTQYF. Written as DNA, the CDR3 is TGTGCCAGCAGCTCCGCGGGGGGGACAGATACGCAGTATTTT.

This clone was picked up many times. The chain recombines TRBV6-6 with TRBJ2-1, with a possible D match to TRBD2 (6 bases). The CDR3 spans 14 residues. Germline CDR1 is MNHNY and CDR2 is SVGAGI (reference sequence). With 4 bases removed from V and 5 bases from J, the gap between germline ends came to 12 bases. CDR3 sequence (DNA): TGTGCCAGCAGTTGGCCGACTAGGGACAATGAGCAGTTCTTC. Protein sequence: CASSWPTRDNEQFF.

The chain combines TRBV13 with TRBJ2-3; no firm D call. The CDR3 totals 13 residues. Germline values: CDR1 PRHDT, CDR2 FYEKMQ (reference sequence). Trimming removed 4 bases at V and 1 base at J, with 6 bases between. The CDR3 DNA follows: TGTGCCAGCAGCTCCCCCGGCACAGATACGCAGTATTTT. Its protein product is CASSSPGTDTQYF.

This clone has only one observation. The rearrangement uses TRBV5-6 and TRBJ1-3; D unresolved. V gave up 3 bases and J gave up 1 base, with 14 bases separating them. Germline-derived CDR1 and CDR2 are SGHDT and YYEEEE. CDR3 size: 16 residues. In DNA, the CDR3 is TGTGCCAGCAGCTACGGGTCTCTGAATTCTGGAAACACCATATATTTT. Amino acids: CASSYGSLNSGNTIYF. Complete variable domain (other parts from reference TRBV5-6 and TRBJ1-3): DAGVTQSPTHLIKTRGQQVTLRCSPKSGHDTVSWYQQALGQGPQFIFQYYEEEERQRGNFPDRFSGHQFPNYSSELNVNALLLGDSALYLCASSYGSLNSGNTIYFGEGSWLTVV.

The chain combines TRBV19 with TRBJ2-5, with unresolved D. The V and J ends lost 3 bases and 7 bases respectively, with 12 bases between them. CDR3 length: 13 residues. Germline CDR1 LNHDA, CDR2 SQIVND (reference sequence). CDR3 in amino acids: CASSMVVRGTQYF. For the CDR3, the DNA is TGTGCCAGTAGTATGGTAGTCAGAGGGACCCAGTACTTC.

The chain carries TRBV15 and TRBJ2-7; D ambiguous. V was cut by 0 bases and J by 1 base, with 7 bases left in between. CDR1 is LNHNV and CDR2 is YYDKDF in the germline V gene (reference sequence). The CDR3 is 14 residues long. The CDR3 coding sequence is TGTGCCACCAGCAGAGACAGACAATCCTACGAGCAGTACTTC. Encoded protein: CATSRDRQSYEQYF.

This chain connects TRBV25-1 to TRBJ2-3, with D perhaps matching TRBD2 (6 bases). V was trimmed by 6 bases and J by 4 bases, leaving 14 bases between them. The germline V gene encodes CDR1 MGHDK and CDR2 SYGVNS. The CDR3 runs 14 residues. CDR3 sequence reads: CASRGEVGADTQYF. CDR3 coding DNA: TGTGCCAGCAGGGGGGAGGTCGGGGCAGATACGCAGTATTTT.

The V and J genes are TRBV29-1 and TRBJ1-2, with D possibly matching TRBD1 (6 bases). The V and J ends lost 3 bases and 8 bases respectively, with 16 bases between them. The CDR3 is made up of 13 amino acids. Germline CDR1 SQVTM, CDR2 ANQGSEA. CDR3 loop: CSVEGEQGFGYTF. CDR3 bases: TGCAGCGTTGAGGGGGAACAGGGTTTCGGCTACACCTTC.

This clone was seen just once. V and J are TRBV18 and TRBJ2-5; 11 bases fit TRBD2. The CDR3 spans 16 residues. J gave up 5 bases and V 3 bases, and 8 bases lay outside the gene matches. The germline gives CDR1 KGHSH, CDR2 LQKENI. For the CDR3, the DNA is TGTGCCAGCTCACCGACTAGCGGGGATGTTTTGGAGACCCAGTACTTC. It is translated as CASSPTSGDVLETQYF.